Listed here are 13 T cell receptor beta chains from one sample, sequenced in a study of T cell responses to AZD1222 COVID-19 vaccine. Data came from immunoSEQ multiplex PCR; TCRdb stores just in-frame clones and leaves some out. This sample has about 110,000 clones, with about nine tenths found just once. Sequences were derived from peripheral blood, sampled 28 days after the second AZD1222 dose. The receptor source for this set is an adult who received the AZD1222 COVID-19 vaccine.

The chain uses TRBV7-2 and TRBJ2-7, with D maybe TRBD2 (6 bases). V was pared by 4 bases and J by 5 bases, with 9 bases between. The CDR3 extends over 12 amino acids. CDR1 and CDR2 from the germline V gene are SGHTA and FQGNSA. CDR3 loop: CASSSTRNEQYF. CDR3 coding DNA: TGTGCCAGCAGCTCGACTAGGAACGAGCAGTACTTC.

As DNA, the CDR3 is TGTGCCAGCAGCTTATATGGACAGGGCCCGACCGGTGGGCAGCCCCAGCATTTT. It codes for CASSLYGQGPTGGQPQHF. The rearrangement links TRBV7-2 to TRBJ1-5, with 8 bases lining up with TRBD1. V was clipped by 2 bases and J by 7 bases; unmatched bases: 16. Germline-derived CDR1 and CDR2 are SGHTA and FQGNSA. The CDR3 has 18 amino acids.

The V call is TRBV9, the J call TRBJ2-7; the match to TRBD1 covers 7 bases. From germline, CDR1 is SGDLS and CDR2 YYNGEE. V was pared by 3 bases and J by 7 bases, with 4 bases of the junction left unmatched. The CDR3 consists of 12 residues. The CDR3, as DNA: TGTGCCAGCAGCGGTGACAGGGATGAGCAGTACTTC. This codes for CASSGDRDEQYF.

This chain joins TRBV2 and TRBJ2-2; a possible D gene is TRBD2 (6 bases). The CDR3 length is 14 residues. The V gene lost 3 bases and the J gene lost 3 bases, with 8 bases spanning the gap. The germline V gene has CDR1 SNHLY and CDR2 FYNNEI. In DNA, the CDR3 is TGTGCCAGCAGTGACTCGGGGGACACCGGGGAGCTGTTTTTT. The encoded protein is CASSDSGDTGELFF.

This chain links TRBV19 with TRBJ2-1, with D perhaps TRBD1 (7 bases). The V end was cut by 7 bases, the J end by 6 bases, with 22 bases between. Per the germline V gene, CDR1 is LNHDA and CDR2 is SQIVND (reference sequence). The CDR3 consists of 16 residues. The chain's CDR3 is CASNSLGRQGGNEQFF. Written as DNA, the CDR3 is TGTGCCAGTAATTCTCTAGGGAGACAGGGAGGCAATGAGCAGTTCTTC.

This clone was seen once. The chain employs TRBV29-1 and TRBJ1-5; TRBD1 might be the D (5 bases). Trimming took off 6 bases at V and 5 bases at J, with 17 bases between the two ends. CDR3 length: 14 residues. Germline CDR1 is SQVTM and CDR2 is ANQGSEA. CDR3 in amino acids: CSVALTATDQPQHF. In DNA form, the CDR3 reads TGCAGCGTCGCATTGACAGCGACGGATCAGCCCCAGCATTTT. Supplemented by reference TRBV29-1 and TRBJ1-5, the full variable domain reads SAVISQKPSRDICQRGTSLTIQCQVDSQVTMMFWYRQQPGQSLTLIATANQGSEATYESGFVIDKFPISRPNLTFSTLTVSNMSPEDSSIYLCSVALTATDQPQHFGDGTRLSIL.

V is TRBV18 and J is TRBJ2-1; possibly TRBD1 for D (6 bases). Germline V CDR1 and CDR2: KGHSH, LQKENI. The CDR3 has 11 residues. V shed 8 bases and J shed 6 bases, with 8 bases lying between them. This CDR3 is CASRTANEQFF. The DNA for the CDR3 is TGTGCCAGCCGGACAGCCAATGAGCAGTTCTTC.

This chain links TRBV5-1 with TRBJ1-4, with D tentatively TRBD1 (6 bases). The V gene lost 2 bases and the J gene lost 8 bases, with 16 bases spanning the gap. The CDR3 spans 15 residues. CDR1 and CDR2 from the germline V gene are SGHRS and YFSETQ. CDR3 nucleotide sequence: TGCGCCAGCAGCTTCTCTCCAGGGGTACGGGAAAAACTGTTTTTT. It codes for CASSFSPGVREKLFF.

This chain connects TRBV7-2 to TRBJ1-1, with unresolved D. Trimming removed 5 bases from V and 6 bases from J, with 19 bases in between. The CDR3 has 15 amino acids. Germline V gene lookup returns CDR1 SGHTA and CDR2 FQGNSA. CDR3 residues: CASSPRSGSSAEAFF. The CDR3, as DNA: TGTGCCAGCAGCCCCCGTAGCGGCAGCTCAGCTGAAGCTTTCTTT.

This clone has just one count. The CDR3 region is CASSPAPGEPQHF. CDR3 nucleotides: TGTGCCAGCTCACCGGCACCAGGGGAGCCCCAGCATTTT. The V gene is TRBV18, the J gene TRBJ1-5, with D tentatively TRBD1 (6 bases). Germline CDR1 KGHSH, CDR2 LQKENI. V was pared by 3 bases and J by 8 bases, with 11 bases between. The CDR3 is 13 amino acids.

This rearrangement joins TRBV5-6 to TRBJ2-7, with TRBD1 matching 7 bases. Germline CDR1 is SGHDT and CDR2 is YYEEEE. There are 12 residues in the CDR3. Germline trimming cut 5 bases from V and 5 bases from J; bases unmatched to any gene: 4. The CDR3 sequence: CASRTGFHEQYF. CDR3 sequence (DNA): TGTGCCAGCAGGACAGGGTTCCACGAGCAGTACTTC.

The rearrangement joins TRBV11-2 to TRBJ1-4; 8 positions agree with TRBD1. The germline CDR1 and CDR2 sequences are SGHAT and FQNNGV. The ends lost 3 bases at V and 5 bases at J; junction bases unmatched: 2. CDR3 length: 14 amino acids. The CDR3 here is CASSLNRGNEKLFF. CDR3 sequence (DNA): TGTGCCAGCAGCTTGAACAGGGGGAATGAAAAACTGTTTTTT.

This clone was detected a few times. This sequence joins TRBV19 and TRBJ1-4, with 7 bases aligning to TRBD1. Losses at the gene ends were 3 bases for V and 7 bases for J; bases not matched to a gene: 11. Per germline, CDR1 LNHDA and CDR2 SQIVND (reference sequence). The CDR3 has 16 residues. In DNA form, the CDR3 reads TGTGCCAGTAGTATTTACAGGGGCGGTAATTCTGAAAAACTGTTTTTT. Translating gives CASSIYRGGNSEKLFF.